This paragraph covers one T cell receptor (beta chain) sequence. Its antigen is not identified. Trimming cost V 1 base and J 10 bases, with 11 bases left between them. Germline-derived CDR1 and CDR2 are SEHNR and FQNEAQ (reference sequence). The CDR3 totals 13 residues. This record belongs to a study of cytomegalovirus exposure and HLA in healthy donors. These donors counted as nominally healthy when sampled, but unrecorded immune exposures were likely. The PCR used 60 Vbeta and 13 Jbeta primers. Some clones are missing from TCRdb's copy, which holds only in-frame ones; the method was immunoSEQ multiplex PCR. The sample has approximately 110,000 clones. Regarding the study as a whole: Later analysis revealed greater clonal expansion in HLA-associated TCR beta chains than in equally common others. Confirmation in vitro established that a few CMV-associated chains were specific for CMV antigens.

The J gene is TRBJ2-1, the V gene TRBV7-9, with no clear D. Sequenced sample: PBMCs. The clonotype was recovered from a man in his forties in good health and CMV-seropositive. The CDR3 reads CASSLDGEEEQFF. The CDR3 nucleotides are TGTGCCAGCAGCTTAGACGGAGAGGAAGAGCAGTTCTTC.